The sequence of this T cell receptor (beta chain) was determined in a study of T-cell memory formation after mild COVID-19. Study summary: TCR clusters largely stayed donor specific. Whole-study findings and limits: Second-wave clones peaking on day 37 lacked confirmed SARS-CoV-2 specificity. Some clones that responded turned up in pre-infection memory, which suggests that cross-reactive memory joined in.

Germline CDR1 SGHRS, CDR2 YFSETQ. The germline V and J ends were trimmed by 0 bases and 5 bases, with 15 bases remaining between them. The CDR3 has 15 amino acids. In its sample, this clonotype was seen a few times. Its antigen is not identified. Constant-segment primers were used for 5'RACE, and the resulting TCR alpha and TCR beta cDNA libraries carried sample barcodes and UMIs. TCRdb itself ran the 5' RACE reads through MiXCR, one entry per CDR3 protein. Of about 430,000 distinct CDR3 sequences in the sample, approximately 24% were seen once. The chain is built from TRBV5-1 and TRBJ2-7; D gene ambiguous. The sample consisted of PBMCs or a T cell subset sorted from them (not recorded which). The sequence derives from an adult woman who had mild COVID-19 (a few samples of this study predate the infection). Cell type and time point are not known. CDR3 amino acids: CASSLGNVVADEQYF. DNA of the CDR3: TGCGCCAGCAGCTTGGGGAACGTTGTCGCAGACGAGCAGTACTTC. Together with reference TRBV5-1 and TRBJ2-7, the CDR3 gives the full variable domain: KAGVTQTPRYLIKTRGQQVTLSCSPISGHRSVSWYQQTPGQGLQFLFEYFSETQRNKGNFPGRFSGRQFSNSRSEMNVSTLELGDSALYLCASSLGNVVADEQYFGPGTRLTVT.